The present entry profiles one T cell receptor (beta chain) with its context. The sample comes from a study of blood T cell repertoires in COVID-19. Study background: Italy, Spain and the United States were the sources of the convalescent and acute COVID-19 samples. T cells, B-cell-depleted T cells, or PBMCs provided the cDNA or gDNA that served as material.

Method: immunoSEQ multiplex PCR; TCRdb's copy keeps in-frame clones and lacks some. The sample comprises hundreds of thousands of clones, roughly nine tenths of which are singletons, and less than 0.75% rests with the top ten. This CDR3 is built from 15 residues. V gave up 5 bases and J gave up 6 bases, with 17 bases separating them. Germline V gene data show CDR1 as MDHEN and CDR2 as SYDVKM. Source material: peripheral blood. The rearrangement uses TRBV28 and TRBJ1-5; TRBD1 might be the D (5 bases). This clonotype was sampled from a man aged 35 to 55 with acute or convalescent COVID-19. The DNA of the CDR3 is TGTGCCAGCAGTGTCGGCGGGGCTAATGGTCAGCCCCAGCATTTT. This codes for CASSVGGANGQPQHF.